This T cell receptor (beta chain) derives from a study of T cells in Graves' hyperthyroidism and ophthalmopathy. The overall study: Staff took peripheral blood when the initial diagnosis was made, before any treatment began.

V shed 6 bases and J shed 3 bases, with 21 bases lying between them. There are 16 residues in the CDR3. Germline values: CDR1 MNHNS, CDR2 SASEGT. Study-level points and caveats: In simple terms, a model built on 13 V-J features told ophthalmopathy apart from stable hyperthyroidism.

Amplification of TCR beta CDR3 regions was performed using RNA transcripts as template. Carried out on the TCR CDR3, a first-round RT-PCR used the HTBI primer set. Each CDR3 protein gets one entry after TCRdb re-called the multiplex PCR reads with MiXCR. The sample has a few hundred thousand distinct CDR3 sequences; 14% to 15% are singletons. Uncontrolled infections, other autoimmune diseases, pregnancy or lactation led to exclusion of patients. Concerning this clonotype itself: Its antigen is unidentified.

The chain has TRBV6-1 and TRBJ2-7; D unclear. The TCR comes from a woman younger than 45 with Graves' hyperthyroidism. Sequenced material: blood. DNA of the CDR3: TGTGCCAGCAGCAATGGTCCGACCTTAGCCTTCTACGAGCAGTACTTC. Protein sequence: CASSNGPTLAFYEQYF.